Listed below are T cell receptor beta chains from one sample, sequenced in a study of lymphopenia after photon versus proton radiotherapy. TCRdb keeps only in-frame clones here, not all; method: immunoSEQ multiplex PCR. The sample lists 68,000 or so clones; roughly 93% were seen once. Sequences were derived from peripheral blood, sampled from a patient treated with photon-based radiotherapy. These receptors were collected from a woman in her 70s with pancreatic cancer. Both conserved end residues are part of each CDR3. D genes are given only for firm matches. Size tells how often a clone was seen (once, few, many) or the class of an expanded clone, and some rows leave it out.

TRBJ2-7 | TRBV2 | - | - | CASSVDRDTYEQYF | TGTGCCAGCAGTGTTGATAGGGACACCTACGAGCAGTACTTC
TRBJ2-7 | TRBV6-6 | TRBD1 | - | CASSYDRVYEQYF | TGTGCCAGCAGTTACGACAGGGTCTACGAGCAGTACTTC
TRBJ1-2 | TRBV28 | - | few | CASSSQIYGYTF | TGTGCCAGCAGTTCGCAGATCTATGGCTACACCTTC
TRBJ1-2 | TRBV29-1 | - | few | CSVEDGYTF | TGCAGCGTTGAGGATGGCTACACCTTC
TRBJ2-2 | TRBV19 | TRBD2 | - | CASRATGGSTGELFF | TGTGCCAGTAGGGCTACGGGAGGGTCAACCGGGGAGCTGTTTTTT
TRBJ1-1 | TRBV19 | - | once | CASSIRGGVTEAFF | TGTGCCAGTAGTATTAGGGGAGGGGTAACTGAAGCTTTCTTT
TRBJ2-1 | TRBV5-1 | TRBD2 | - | CASSLGLAGVYNEQFF | TGCGCCAGCAGCCTGGGACTAGCGGGCGTCTACAATGAGCAGTTCTTC
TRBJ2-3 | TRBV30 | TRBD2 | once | CAWASTRLAGADTQYF | TGTGCCTGGGCCTCGACTCGACTAGCGGGAGCAGATACGCAGTATTTT
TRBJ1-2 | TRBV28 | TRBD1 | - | CASSLPQGARSGYTF | TGTGCCAGCAGTTTACCACAGGGGGCCCGATCTGGCTACACCTTC
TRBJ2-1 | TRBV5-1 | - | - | CASSLGIYNEQFF | TGCGCCAGCAGCTTGGGCATTTACAATGAGCAGTTCTTC
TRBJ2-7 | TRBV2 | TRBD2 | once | CASSTSGGSYEQYF | TGTGCCAGCTCGACTAGCGGGGGATCCTACGAGCAGTACTTC
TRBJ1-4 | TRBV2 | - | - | CASSEAQGWNEKLFF | TGTGCCAGCAGTGAAGCCCAGGGTTGGAATGAAAAACTGTTTTTT
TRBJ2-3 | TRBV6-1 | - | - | CASMDNALDTQYF | TGTGCCAGCATGGACAATGCCTTGGATACGCAGTATTTT
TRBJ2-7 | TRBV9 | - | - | CASSVGSTYEQYF | TGTGCCAGCAGCGTAGGTAGTACCTACGAGCAGTACTTC
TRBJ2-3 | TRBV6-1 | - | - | CASTEGPQRDTQYF | TGTGCCAGCACCGAGGGTCCTCAACGGGATACGCAGTATTTT
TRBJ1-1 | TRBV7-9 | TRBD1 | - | CASSRLPQGAMVTEAFF | TGTGCCAGCAGCCGCCTTCCACAGGGGGCGATGGTCACTGAAGCTTTCTTT
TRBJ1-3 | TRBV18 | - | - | CASSRGTAGNTIYF | TGTGCCAGCTCACGGGGGACCGCTGGAAACACCATATATTTT
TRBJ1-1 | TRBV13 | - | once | CASSPEPRAENTEAFF | TGTGCCAGCAGTCCGGAACCTAGGGCCGAAAACACTGAAGCTTTCTTT
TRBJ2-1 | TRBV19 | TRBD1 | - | CASTPTGLYEQFF | TGTGCCAGTACCCCGACAGGGCTCTATGAGCAGTTCTTC
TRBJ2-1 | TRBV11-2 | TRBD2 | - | CASRYGRGASYNEQFF | TGTGCCAGCAGGTACGGGAGGGGAGCTTCGTACAATGAGCAGTTCTTC
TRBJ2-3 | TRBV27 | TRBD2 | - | CASSSRTSGYTNTQYF | TGTGCCAGCAGTTCTCGGACTAGCGGGTACACAAATACGCAGTATTTT
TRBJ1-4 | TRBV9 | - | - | CASSPRVSEKLFF | TGTGCCAGCAGCCCCCGTGTAAGTGAAAAACTGTTTTTT
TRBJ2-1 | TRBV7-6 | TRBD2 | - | CASSLESGGPAEQFF | TGTGCCAGCAGCTTAGAGTCGGGAGGGCCTGCTGAGCAGTTCTTC
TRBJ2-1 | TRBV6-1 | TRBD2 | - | CASSVLAGGNEQFF | TGTGCCAGCAGTGTTCTAGCGGGAGGGAATGAGCAGTTCTTC
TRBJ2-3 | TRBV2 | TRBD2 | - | CASRGRLAGTDTQYF | TGTGCCAGCAGGGGGAGACTAGCAGGCACAGATACGCAGTATTTT
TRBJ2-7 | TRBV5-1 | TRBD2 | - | CASTPDISGSSYEQYF | TGCGCCAGCACCCCGGACATTAGCGGGAGCTCCTACGAGCAGTACTTC
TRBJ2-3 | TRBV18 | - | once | CASSSRQESTDTQYF | TGTGCCAGCTCATCTCGACAGGAGAGCACAGATACGCAGTATTTT
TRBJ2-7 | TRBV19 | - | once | CASKDDKSSYEQYF | TGTGCCAGTAAAGACGACAAGAGCTCCTACGAGCAGTACTTC